This T cell receptor (beta chain) was obtained from a study of blood T cell repertoires in COVID-19 (dated by TCRdb to 2019 to 2021). Describing the broader study: The collaborator samples originated in the United States, Italy and Spain and spanned the acute and convalescent phases of COVID-19. The material from the prospective study consisted of cDNA or gDNA derived from T cells, B-cell-depleted T cells, or PBMCs. Deeply sampled blood TCRbeta repertoires from subjects exposed to, actively infected with, or recovered from COVID-19 were included in the dataset. The repertoires were released in a freely available public database intended as a resource for research on the immune response to SARS-CoV-2. The samples were drawn from the first 160 participants of the ongoing ImmuneRACE study and from 1,254 subjects provided by 6 global collaborators. A de-identified subject ID, COVID-19 status, age in years and sex were almost always included in the sample metadata. HLA class I and class II types, where available, came from metadata supplied by the sample provider rather than from assay-based typing. The research as a whole found: The quantity of clinical and demographic metadata differed by source and by participant and was supplied without curation.

Concerning this clone: Its binding antigen is unknown. Base qualities are not at hand, and no much larger clone is one base apart.

From a lookup of the germline V gene (reference sequence), CDR1 and CDR2 are LNHNV and YYDKDF. Cut back by 1 base and 4 bases, the V and J ends lie 16 bases apart. Inclusive of the bounding cysteine and phenylalanine, the CDR3 is 16 residues long. The sequence is cut down to CDR3 DNA, 48 bases in frame from base 1. The immunoSEQ Assay, a bias-controlled multiplex PCR, was used to amplify TCRbeta CDR3 regions from genomic DNA. Regarding the original processing steps: Nucleated cell counts per sample were estimated from amplification of reference gene primers within the assay. Sequence reads were collapsed and filtered to measure the absolute abundance of every unique TCRbeta CDR3 rearrangement. Productive Simpson clonality was computed per sample as the square root of Simpson's diversity index over productive rearrangements. In its TCRdb copy, this immuneACCESS table keeps in-frame sequences only and misses some clones. Where compared with another copy, unresolved V genes explain less than half of these, and the others have no known cause. The D gene and trimming were derived from the DNA, and the V and J assignments and clone size from that table. The sample data list 150,000 to 200,000 clones, and approximately 80% of these were observed just once. Clones ranked in the top ten supply about a fifth of the sample.

Whole blood was collected in K2EDTA tubes by collaborating institutions according to the institutions' own protocols. For TCRbeta analysis, collaborators shipped samples in one of three forms: frozen whole blood, isolated PBMCs, or DNA extracted from either of those sample types. The sample was peripheral blood. The chain joins TRBV15 to TRBJ1-1; matching of 6 bases hints at TRBD1 as the D gene. The TCR was taken from a woman aged 80 or over with acute or convalescent COVID-19. The nucleotides read TGTGCCACCAGCAGAGCGACACTTACAGGGAGCACTGAAGCTTTCTTT. Its product reads: CATSRATLTGSTEAFF.